This T cell receptor (beta chain) is drawn from a study of blood T cell repertoires in COVID-19. Across the study: Samples of COVID-19 (acute and convalescent) were obtained from the United States, Italy and Spain.

Repertoires were generated with immunoSEQ multiplex PCR, while TCRdb's copy carries only in-frame clones and drops some. The sample carries some 220,000 clones, about 81% recorded once. Germline values: CDR1 SGHRS, CDR2 YFSETQ. Germline trimming cut 1 base from V and 3 bases from J; bases unmatched to any gene: 11. CDR3 length equals 17 residues. Material: peripheral blood. This clonotype was sampled from a woman aged 70-85 years with COVID-19, enrolled during active disease. J is TRBJ2-3 and V is TRBV5-1, with 7 positions matching TRBD1. Here the CDR3 DNA reads TGCGCCAGCAGCTTGAAGTCGACAGGGCTTTCAACAGATACGCAGTATTTT. This encodes CASSLKSTGLSTDTQYF.